The 23 T cell receptor beta chains below were found in one sample sequenced in a study of T cell responses to AZD1222 COVID-19 vaccine. Sequencing used immunoSEQ multiplex PCR; TCRdb keeps in-frame clones, though not all of them. The sample consists of under 95,000 clones, 70% to 90% of them appearing once. This sample comprised peripheral blood, obtained on day 0 of AZD1222 vaccination. These receptors all come from an adult in good health.

V and J are TRBV20-1 and TRBJ1-2; possibly TRBD1 for D (6 bases). This CDR3 spans 11 amino acids. Germline CDR1 DFQATT, CDR2 SNEGSKA (reference sequence). The V end was cut by 7 bases, the J end by 3 bases, with 9 bases between. The CDR3 nucleotides read TGCAGTGGTGGGGGCCACTATGGCTACACCTTC. This translates into CSGGGHYGYTF.

Only one count was recorded for this clone. This rearrangement joins TRBV2 to TRBJ2-1; TRBD2 matches at 13 bases. The germline gives CDR1 SNHLY, CDR2 FYNNEI. With V trimmed by 7 bases and J by 0 bases, 9 bases remained unmatched. This CDR3 is built from 18 residues. In DNA, the CDR3 is TGTGCCAGCACCCTGGGACTAGCGGGAACGAGCTCCTACAATGAGCAGTTCTTC. Amino acid sequence: CASTLGLAGTSSYNEQFF.

The J gene is TRBJ1-2, the V gene TRBV12-3 or TRBV12-4, with D maybe TRBD1 (6 bases). With 6 bases removed from V and 7 bases from J, the gap between germline ends came to 15 bases. This CDR3 comprises 13 residues. CDR3 DNA sequence: TGTGCCAGCAGCCCCTCGGGGGGCGGTGGCTACACCTTC. Protein: CASSPSGGGGYTF.

This chain links TRBV18 with TRBJ1-5; D unresolved. This CDR3 is built from 13 residues. Germline CDR1 is KGHSH and CDR2 is LQKENI. Trimming took off 4 bases at V and 5 bases at J, with 9 bases between the two ends. The CDR3 DNA reads as TGTGCCAGCTCACGGATGGGAGATCAGCCCCAGCATTTT. Translating gives CASSRMGDQPQHF.

This chain links TRBV18 with TRBJ2-2; 8 bases line up with TRBD2. Trimming took 6 bases from V and 0 from J; bases not matched to a gene: 6. Per the germline V gene, CDR1 is KGHSH and CDR2 is LQKENI. The CDR3 length is 16 residues. CDR3 nucleotide sequence: TGTGCCAGCTCCCTCCGGGAGGGCCCGAACACCGGGGAGCTGTTTTTT. Translation gives CASSLREGPNTGELFF.

About this clone itself: Other DNA sequences within the sample encode an identical CDR3. J is TRBJ2-7 and V is TRBV7-3, with 11 bases fitting TRBD1. From germline, CDR1 is SGHTA and CDR2 FQGTGA. The trim removed 0 bases at V and 4 bases at J, leaving 2 bases unmatched. The CDR3 has 15 amino acids. CDR3 coding DNA: TGTGCCAGCAGCTTAACCGGGACAGGGGGGTACGAGCAGTACTTC. It codes for CASSLTGTGGYEQYF.

The chain links TRBV7-3 to TRBJ2-7; D unresolved. CDR1 and CDR2 from the germline V gene are SGHTA and FQGTGA. V was shortened by 1 base and J by 0 bases, with 13 bases between the two germline ends. This CDR3 comprises 16 residues. The CDR3 is CASSLRATPISYEQYF. CDR3 nucleotides: TGTGCCAGCAGCTTAAGGGCGACTCCAATCTCCTACGAGCAGTACTTC.

The CDR3, as DNA: TGTGCCAGCAGCCCCCGACTAGCCCCCCCAAACATTCAGTACTTC. Protein sequence: CASSPRLAPPNIQYF. The V and J genes are TRBV7-9 and TRBJ2-4; 7 nucleotides line up with TRBD2. CDR1 and CDR2 (germline): SEHNR, FQNEAQ (reference sequence). CDR3 length: 15 amino acids. The trim removed 5 bases at V and 6 bases at J, leaving 10 bases unmatched.

The chain carries TRBV11-2 and TRBJ2-5, with 7 bases identical to TRBD1. This CDR3 is built from 13 residues. Germline V gene data show CDR1 as SGHAT and CDR2 as FQNNGV. After removal of 5 bases from V and 2 bases from J, the junction contained 2 bases not matched to a gene. Written as DNA, the CDR3 is TGTGCCAGCAGCCCGGGACAGCAAGAGACCCAGTACTTC. It translates to CASSPGQQETQYF.

The chain is built from TRBV7-8 and TRBJ1-4, with TRBD1 identical over 10 bases. V shed 5 bases and J 7 bases; nucleotides not matched to a gene: 10. Germline V gene sequence: CDR1 SGHVS, CDR2 FQNEAQ. This CDR3 spans 16 amino acids. As DNA, the CDR3 is TGTGCCAGCAGCCCCCGATCGTGGACAGGGGGTGAAAAACTGTTTTTT. Amino acids: CASSPRSWTGGEKLFF.

The gene calls are TRBV6-6 and TRBJ1-1; no firm D call. The CDR3 covers 16 residues. Trimming removed 2 bases from V and 1 base from J, with 14 bases in between. CDR1 and CDR2 (germline): MNHNY, SVGAGI (reference sequence). CDR3 residues: CASSYDRETGNTEAFF. CDR3 DNA sequence: TGTGCCAGCAGTTACGATAGAGAAACGGGGAACACTGAAGCTTTCTTT.

The chain carries TRBV3-1 (or the pseudogene TRBV3-2) and TRBJ1-1; D is unresolved. Trimming removed 4 bases from V and 4 bases from J, with 10 bases in between. The CDR3 loop spans 13 amino acids. Germline CDR1 reads LGHDT; CDR2 reads YNNKEL (reference sequence). This CDR3 reads CASSPARGTEAFF. The CDR3 DNA reads as TGTGCCAGCAGCCCAGCGCGGGGCACTGAAGCTTTCTTT.

The gene calls are TRBV11-2 and TRBJ2-1, with 8 bases lining up with TRBD2. Losses at the gene ends were 5 bases for V and 2 bases for J; bases not matched to a gene: 5. Germline CDR1 reads SGHAT; CDR2 reads FQNNGV. The length of the CDR3 is 15 residues. For the CDR3, the DNA is TGTGCCAGCAGCCTGGGACTAGTTGCCTACAATGAGCAGTTCTTC. Translating gives CASSLGLVAYNEQFF.

Of note for this clone: The sample contains more than one DNA sequence encoding this CDR3. The rearrangement joins TRBV27 to TRBJ2-7, with D tentatively TRBD1 or TRBD2 (5 bases each). Germline CDR1 and CDR2: MNHEY and SMNVEV (reference sequence). The CDR3 has 13 residues. V gave up 2 bases and J gave up 4 bases, with 9 bases separating them. The CDR3 DNA reads TGTGCCAGCAGTTTAGGGGGTCCGTACGAGCAGTACTTC. It yields the protein CASSLGGPYEQYF.

V and J are TRBV6-5 and TRBJ1-3; 7 bases are a match to TRBD1. The CDR3 is 15 residues long. CDR1 is MNHEY and CDR2 is SVGAGI in the germline V gene. V lost 5 bases, J lost 0 bases, and 4 bases stayed unmatched. The chain's CDR3 is CASSRDSPSGNTIYF. CDR3 DNA sequence: TGTGCCAGCAGTCGGGACAGTCCCTCTGGAAACACCATATATTTT.

The CDR3 coding sequence is TGTGCCATAGGAAGGAGCTCCTATAATTCACCCCTCCACTTT. It yields the protein CAIGRSSYNSPLHF. The chain is built from TRBV28 and TRBJ1-6; D unresolved. Trimming shortened V by 10 bases and J by 0 bases, and 10 bases separated the two germline ends. Germline V gives CDR1 MDHEN, CDR2 SYDVKM. The CDR3 length is 14 residues.

The V and J genes are TRBV7-2 and TRBJ2-1; 11 bases are a match to TRBD2. Germline trimming cut 3 bases from V and 7 bases from J; bases unmatched to any gene: 5. The CDR3 is made up of 15 amino acids. The germline V gene encodes CDR1 SGHTA and CDR2 FQGNSA. CDR3 nucleotide sequence: TGTGCCAGCAGCTTCACTAGCGGGAGTAGGAATGAGCAGTTCTTC. Protein product: CASSFTSGSRNEQFF.

This clone was seen only once. The J gene is TRBJ2-1, the V gene TRBV5-4, with 7 bases matching TRBD2. Germline V CDR1 and CDR2: SGHNT, YYREEE (reference sequence). J gave up 6 bases and V 4 bases, and 7 bases lay outside the gene matches. The CDR3 covers 14 residues. CDR3 nucleotide sequence: TGTGCCAGCAGCCTGAAACTAGCGATCAATGAGCAGTTCTTC. This gives the protein CASSLKLAINEQFF. Drawing the rest from reference TRBV5-4 and TRBJ2-1, the complete variable domain is ETGVTQSPTHLIKTRGQQVTLRCSSQSGHNTVSWYQQALGQGPQFIFQYYREEENGRGNFPPRFSGLQFPNYSSELNVNALELDDSALYLCASSLKLAINEQFFGPGTRLTVL.

This chain joins TRBV7-2 and TRBJ2-7, with unresolved D. This CDR3 has 12 amino acids. Germline V gene lookup returns CDR1 SGHTA and CDR2 FQGNSA. V was pared by 4 bases and J by 2 bases, with 6 bases between. The DNA of the CDR3 is TGTGCCAGCAGCTCGTCTCCCTACGAGCAGTACTTC. Amino acids: CASSSSPYEQYF.

The rearrangement uses TRBV28 and TRBJ2-7; TRBD1 agrees at 7 bases. Germline CDR1 is MDHEN and CDR2 is SYDVKM. This CDR3 is 17 amino acids long. The V and J ends lost 3 bases and 3 bases, in that order; junction bases with no gene match: 14. CDR3 coding DNA: TGTGCCAGCAGTTTTGTTTCGTACAGGACAGGAGGCTACGAGCAGTACTTC. The encoded protein is CASSFVSYRTGGYEQYF.

This rearrangement joins TRBV12-3 or TRBV12-4 to TRBJ2-7; D is unresolved. V lost 6 bases to trimming and J lost 4 bases, with 10 bases between them. The length of the CDR3 is 12 residues. The CDR3 protein is CASSLTWYEQYF. CDR3 in DNA: TGTGCCAGCAGCTTAACATGGTACGAGCAGTACTTC.

The chain is built from TRBV11-3 and TRBJ2-3, with D possibly being TRBD2 (6 bases). The CDR3 loop spans 14 amino acids. Germline V gives CDR1 SGHNT, CDR2 YENEEA. The V and J ends lost 3 bases and 5 bases respectively, with 12 bases between them. As DNA, the CDR3 is TGTGCCAGCAGCTTGGGGACTGGAGGAGATACGCAGTATTTT. The encoded protein is CASSLGTGGDTQYF.

The rearrangement links TRBV13 to TRBJ2-7; D gene unclear. The CDR3 has 15 amino acids. V lost 5 bases and J lost 3, with 17 bases in between. Germline CDR1 is PRHDT and CDR2 is FYEKMQ (reference sequence). CDR3 in DNA: TGTGCCAGCAGCAAAGGCCCCAGTTGGAGCTACGAGCAGTACTTC. Translated: CASSKGPSWSYEQYF.